Listed here are 14 T cell receptor beta chains from one sample, sequenced in a study of OX40 agonist ivuxolimab in advanced cancers. The repertoire was sequenced with immunoSEQ multiplex PCR; TCRdb's copy has only in-frame clones and lacks some. The table has 13,000 or so clones, roughly 80% seen once. The sample consisted of CD4+ or CD8+ T cells sorted from blood, taken in a trial of the OX40 agonist ivuxolimab. All receptors come from an adult with an advanced solid tumor such as melanoma, head and neck, liver or kidney cancer.

V gene TRBV11-2 combines with J gene TRBJ2-2; the match to TRBD2 covers 9 bases. V was clipped by 3 bases and J by 4 bases; unmatched bases: 3. This CDR3 spans 15 amino acids. Germline V gene data show CDR1 as SGHAT and CDR2 as FQNNGV. In nucleotides, the CDR3 is TGTGCCAGCAGCTTGAGGCGGGAGGGCACCGGGGAGCTGTTTTTT. It specifies CASSLRREGTGELFF.

The rearrangement links TRBV4-1 to TRBJ2-7; D remains unclear. V was cut by 2 bases and J by 3 bases, with 8 bases left in between. The germline V gene has CDR1 MGHRA and CDR2 YSYEKL. The CDR3 loop spans 13 amino acids. The CDR3 loop reads CASSQPDGYEQYF. The CDR3 DNA reads TGCGCCAGCAGCCAACCGGACGGCTACGAGCAGTACTTC.

The table lists this clone with a count of one. The chain carries TRBV27 and TRBJ2-7; D is undetermined. The CDR3 spans 13 residues. The germline V and J ends were trimmed by 5 bases and 2 bases, with 10 bases remaining between them. The germline V gene has CDR1 MNHEY and CDR2 SMNVEV (reference sequence). The CDR3 nucleotides read TGTGCCAGCAGTCGGATAGTCCCCTACGAGCAGTACTTC. Translating it yields CASSRIVPYEQYF.

The rearrangement joins TRBV7-9 to TRBJ1-4; 8 positions agree with TRBD1. The germline gives CDR1 SEHNR, CDR2 FQNEAQ (reference sequence). This CDR3 is 16 amino acids long. V dropped 5 bases and J dropped 7; count of bases not matched to a gene: 12. CDR3 sequence: CASSMTAGGAGEKLFF. Here the CDR3 DNA reads TGTGCCAGCAGCATGACCGCAGGGGGCGCGGGTGAAAAACTGTTTTTT.

This chain connects TRBV10-1 to TRBJ2-1; TRBD2 matches 15 bases. Trimming at V came to 0 bases and at J to 8 bases, leaving 5 bases not matched to a gene. CDR1 is WNHNN, CDR2 SYGVQD, per germline (reference sequence). CDR3 length: 17 amino acids. The CDR3 region is CASSESGLAGGPDEQFF. The CDR3 DNA reads TGCGCCAGCAGTGAGTCCGGACTAGCGGGGGGGCCTGATGAGCAGTTCTTC.

The chain recombines TRBV7-6 with TRBJ2-7; D possibly corresponds to TRBD2 (6 bases). The CDR3 extends over 14 amino acids. Trimming took off 5 bases at V and 4 bases at J, with 15 bases between the two ends. The germline V gene has CDR1 SGHVS and CDR2 FNYEAQ. CDR3 sequence: CASSPRGTSYEQYF. The CDR3 DNA follows: TGTGCCAGCAGCCCCCGGGGGACCAGTTACGAGCAGTACTTC.

CDR3: CAWNGEAYEQYF. CDR3 sequence (DNA): TGTGCCTGGAACGGGGAAGCCTACGAGCAGTACTTC. V usage is TRBV30 and J usage is TRBJ2-7; the D gene is possibly TRBD2 (5 bases). CDR3 length: 12 residues. From germline, CDR1 is GTSNPN and CDR2 SVGIG (reference sequence). V was shortened by 4 bases and J by 2 bases, with 9 bases between the two germline ends.

This chain uses TRBV7-2 with TRBJ1-5; TRBD1 agrees at 8 bases. The CDR3 has 15 amino acids. Losses at the gene ends were 0 bases for V and 5 bases for J; bases not matched to a gene: 3. Germline V CDR1 and CDR2: SGHTA, FQGNSA. The CDR3 nucleotides are TGTGCCAGCAGCTTAGCCAGGGGGCCCTATCAGCCCCAGCATTTT. It codes for CASSLARGPYQPQHF.

The chain uses TRBV14 and TRBJ2-5; D perhaps matches TRBD2 (5 bases). V was clipped by 2 bases and J by 5 bases, with 12 bases between them. Germline CDR1 reads SGHDN; CDR2 reads FVKESK. The CDR3 sequence is 14 residues long. CDR3 in DNA: TGTGCCAGCAGCCAAATAGGAGAGGGTGAGACCCAGTACTTC. Encoded protein: CASSQIGEGETQYF.

This clone is termed large. Other DNA variants within this sample encode the same CDR3. The chain combines TRBV27 with TRBJ2-7; D is possibly TRBD2 (5 bases). V lost 4 bases and J lost 6, with 13 bases in between. The CDR3 spans 13 residues. Germline loops: CDR1 MNHEY, CDR2 SMNVEV (reference sequence). This CDR3 is CASSSTAAGEQYF. CDR3 coding DNA: TGTGCCAGCAGTTCGACTGCGGCGGGCGAGCAGTACTTC.

The V gene is TRBV5-6, the J gene TRBJ2-3; 15 bases are shared with TRBD2. CDR3 length: 15 residues. Germline V gene data show CDR1 as SGHDT and CDR2 as YYEEEE. V was clipped by 3 bases and J by 6 bases; unmatched bases: 2. The CDR3 DNA follows: TGTGCCAGCAGCTCAGGGACTAGCGGGGGGGATACGCAGTATTTT. This translates into CASSSGTSGGDTQYF.

The chain employs TRBV11-2 and TRBJ2-7; D possibly corresponds to TRBD2 (5 bases). CDR1 is SGHAT, CDR2 FQNNGV, per germline. V was shortened by 5 bases and J by 0 bases, with 14 bases between the two germline ends. This CDR3 has 15 residues. The CDR3 bases are TGTGCCAGCAGCCCGGACTTGGGTAGCTCCTACGAGCAGTACTTC. Translated, it gives CASSPDLGSSYEQYF.

This chain joins TRBV4-1 and TRBJ1-5; no firm D call. This CDR3 spans 11 amino acids. Deletions cut 8 bases from V and 4 bases from J, with 6 bases between. The germline gives CDR1 MGHRA, CDR2 YSYEKL. CDR3: CASGLNQPQHF. DNA for the CDR3: TGCGCCAGCGGCTTGAATCAGCCCCAGCATTTT.

This clone occurred a few times. The chain joins TRBV12-5 to TRBJ1-2; D not certain. The V end lost 0 bases, the J end lost 0 bases, and 11 bases lay between the germline ends. Per germline, CDR1 LGHNT and CDR2 FRNRAP. This CDR3 is 16 amino acids long. The CDR3 DNA sequence: TGTGCTAGTGGTTTGGTGCGGGGTGATGCTAACTATGGCTACACCTTC. Its translation: CASGLVRGDANYGYTF.